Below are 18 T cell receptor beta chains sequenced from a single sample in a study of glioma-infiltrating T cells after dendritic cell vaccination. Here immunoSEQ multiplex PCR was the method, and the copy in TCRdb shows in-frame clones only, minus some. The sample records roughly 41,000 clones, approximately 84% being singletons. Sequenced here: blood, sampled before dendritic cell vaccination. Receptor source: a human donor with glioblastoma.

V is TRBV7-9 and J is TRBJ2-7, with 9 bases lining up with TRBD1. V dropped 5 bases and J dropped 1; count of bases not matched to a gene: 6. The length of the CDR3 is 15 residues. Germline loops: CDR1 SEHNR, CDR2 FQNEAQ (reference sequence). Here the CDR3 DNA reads TGTGCCAGCAGCGGGGACAGGGATTGGTCCTACGAGCAGTACTTC. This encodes CASSGDRDWSYEQYF.

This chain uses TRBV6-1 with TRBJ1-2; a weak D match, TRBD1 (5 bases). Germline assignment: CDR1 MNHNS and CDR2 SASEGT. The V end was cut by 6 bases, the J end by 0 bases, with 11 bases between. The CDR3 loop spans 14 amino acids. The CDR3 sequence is CASRDTGSNYGYTF. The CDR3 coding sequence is TGTGCCAGCAGAGATACAGGTTCTAACTATGGCTACACCTTC.

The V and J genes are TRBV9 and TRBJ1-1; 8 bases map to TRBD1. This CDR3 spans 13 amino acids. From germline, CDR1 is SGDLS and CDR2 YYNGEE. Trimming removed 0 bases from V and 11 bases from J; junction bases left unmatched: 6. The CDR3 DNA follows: TGTGCCAGCAGCGTAGATAACAGGGGGTCGGCTTTCTTT. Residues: CASSVDNRGSAFF.

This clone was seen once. CDR3 bases: TGTGCCAGCAGCCTCGGGACAGGGGGCAATGAGCAGTTCTTC. It encodes CASSLGTGGNEQFF. V is TRBV6-1 and J is TRBJ2-1; 11 bases match TRBD1. The germline V gene has CDR1 MNHNS and CDR2 SASEGT. V was pared by 6 bases and J by 6 bases, with 4 bases of the junction left unmatched. The CDR3 runs to 14 residues.

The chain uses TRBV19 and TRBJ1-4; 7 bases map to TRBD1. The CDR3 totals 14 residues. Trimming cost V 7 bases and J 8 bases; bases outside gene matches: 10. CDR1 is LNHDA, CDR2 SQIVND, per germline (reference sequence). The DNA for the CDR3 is TGTGCCAGTACCCGTCAGAGGGGGCGAGAAAAACTGTTTTTT. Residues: CASTRQRGREKLFF.

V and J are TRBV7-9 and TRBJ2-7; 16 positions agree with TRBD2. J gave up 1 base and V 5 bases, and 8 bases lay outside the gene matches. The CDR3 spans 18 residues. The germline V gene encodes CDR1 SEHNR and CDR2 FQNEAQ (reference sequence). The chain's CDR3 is CASSVGLAGGPESYEQYF. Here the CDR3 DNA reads TGTGCCAGCAGCGTGGGACTAGCGGGGGGGCCCGAATCCTACGAGCAGTACTTC.

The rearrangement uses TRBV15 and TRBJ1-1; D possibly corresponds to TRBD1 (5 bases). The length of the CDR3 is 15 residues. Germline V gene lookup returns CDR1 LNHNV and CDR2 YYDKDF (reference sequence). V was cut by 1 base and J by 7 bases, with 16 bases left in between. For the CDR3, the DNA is TGTGCCACCAGCAGAGTAAGGGGAAGTAGAAGTGAAGCTTTCTTT. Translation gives CATSRVRGSRSEAFF. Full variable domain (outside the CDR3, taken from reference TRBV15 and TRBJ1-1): DAMVIQNPRYQVTQFGKPVTLSCSQTLNHNVMYWYQQKSSQAPKLLFHYYDKDFNNEADTPDNFQSRRPNTSFCFLDIRSPGLGDTAMYLCATSRVRGSRSEAFFGQGTRLTVV.

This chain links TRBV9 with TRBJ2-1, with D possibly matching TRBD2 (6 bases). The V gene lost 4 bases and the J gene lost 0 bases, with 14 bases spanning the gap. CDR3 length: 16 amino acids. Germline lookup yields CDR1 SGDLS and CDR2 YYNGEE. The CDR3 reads CASSTGTRSSYNEQFF. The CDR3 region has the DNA TGTGCCAGCAGCACCGGGACTCGAAGCTCCTACAATGAGCAGTTCTTC.

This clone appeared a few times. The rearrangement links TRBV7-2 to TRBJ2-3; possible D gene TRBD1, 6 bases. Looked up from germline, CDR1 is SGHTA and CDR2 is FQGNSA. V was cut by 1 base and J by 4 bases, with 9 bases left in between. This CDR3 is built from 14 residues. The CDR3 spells CASSLVGGPDTQYF. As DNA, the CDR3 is TGTGCCAGCAGCTTAGTTGGGGGCCCAGATACGCAGTATTTT.

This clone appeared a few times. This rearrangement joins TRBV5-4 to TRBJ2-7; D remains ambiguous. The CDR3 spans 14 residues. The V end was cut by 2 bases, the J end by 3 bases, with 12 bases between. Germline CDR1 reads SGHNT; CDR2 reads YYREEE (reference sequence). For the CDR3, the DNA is TGTGCCAGCAGCTTATCACGCGGAAACTACGAGCAGTACTTC. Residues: CASSLSRGNYEQYF.

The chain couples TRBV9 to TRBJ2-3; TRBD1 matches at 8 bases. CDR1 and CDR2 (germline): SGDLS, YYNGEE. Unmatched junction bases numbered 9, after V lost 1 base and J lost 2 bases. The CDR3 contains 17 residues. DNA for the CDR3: TGTGCCAGCAGCGTATCCCAGGGGGCGCCTAACACAGATACGCAGTATTTT. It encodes CASSVSQGAPNTDTQYF.

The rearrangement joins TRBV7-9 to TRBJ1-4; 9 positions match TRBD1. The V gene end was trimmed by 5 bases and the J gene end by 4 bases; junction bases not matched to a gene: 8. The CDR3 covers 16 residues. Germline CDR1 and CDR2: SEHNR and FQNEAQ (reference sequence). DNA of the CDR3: TGTGCCAGCAGCCTATGGACAGGGGTCCTTAATGAAAAACTGTTTTTT. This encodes CASSLWTGVLNEKLFF. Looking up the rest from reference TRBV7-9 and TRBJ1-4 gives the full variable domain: DTGVSQNPRHKITKRGQNVTFRCDPISEHNRLYWYRQTLGQGPEFLTYFQNEAQLEKSRLLSDRFSAERPKGSFSTLEIQRTEQGDSAMYLCASSLWTGVLNEKLFFGSGTQLSVL.

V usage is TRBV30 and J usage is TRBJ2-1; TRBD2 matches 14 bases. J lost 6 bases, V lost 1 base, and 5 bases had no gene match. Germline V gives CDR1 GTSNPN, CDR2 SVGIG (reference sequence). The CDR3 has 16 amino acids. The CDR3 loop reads CAWSARLAGGVNEQFF. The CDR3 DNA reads TGTGCCTGGAGTGCCCGACTAGCGGGAGGGGTCAATGAGCAGTTCTTC.

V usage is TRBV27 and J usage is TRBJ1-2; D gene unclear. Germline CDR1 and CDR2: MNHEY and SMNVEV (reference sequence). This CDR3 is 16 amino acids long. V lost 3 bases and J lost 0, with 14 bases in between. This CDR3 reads CASSFSGRSANYGYTF. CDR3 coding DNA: TGTGCCAGCAGTTTTAGCGGACGGTCAGCTAACTATGGCTACACCTTC.

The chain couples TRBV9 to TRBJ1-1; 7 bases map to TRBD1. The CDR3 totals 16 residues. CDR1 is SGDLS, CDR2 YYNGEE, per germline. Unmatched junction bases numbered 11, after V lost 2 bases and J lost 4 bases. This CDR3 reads CASSVGVTGATTEAFF. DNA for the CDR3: TGTGCCAGCAGCGTGGGGGTAACAGGGGCCACCACTGAAGCTTTCTTT.

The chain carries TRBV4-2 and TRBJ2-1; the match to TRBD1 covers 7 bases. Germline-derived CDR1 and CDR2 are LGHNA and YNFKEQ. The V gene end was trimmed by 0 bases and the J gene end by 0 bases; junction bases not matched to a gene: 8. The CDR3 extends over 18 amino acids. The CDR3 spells CASSQDRRTGGSYNEQFF. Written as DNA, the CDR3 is TGTGCCAGCAGCCAAGACAGGAGGACAGGCGGCTCCTACAATGAGCAGTTCTTC.

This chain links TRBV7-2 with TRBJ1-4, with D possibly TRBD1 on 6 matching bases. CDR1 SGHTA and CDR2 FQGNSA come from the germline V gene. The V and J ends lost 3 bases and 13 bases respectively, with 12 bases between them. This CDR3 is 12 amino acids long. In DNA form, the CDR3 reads TGTGCCAGCAGCTTGGAAACAGGGAGACTGTTTTTT. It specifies CASSLETGRLFF.

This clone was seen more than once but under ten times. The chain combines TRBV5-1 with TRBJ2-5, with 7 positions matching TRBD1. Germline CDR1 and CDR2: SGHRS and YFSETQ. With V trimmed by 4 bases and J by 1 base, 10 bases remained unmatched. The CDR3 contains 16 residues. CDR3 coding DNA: TGCGCCAGCAGCGTGGCCGGGACAGCGCCCCAAGAGACCCAGTACTTC. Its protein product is CASSVAGTAPQETQYF.